This T cell receptor (beta chain) was profiled in a study of T cell repertoires in cytomegalovirus infection. The wider study: CMV epitopes that were recently identified and HLA-C-restricted were used alongside well-studied HLA-B-restricted ones. Regarding the study as a whole: There were HLA-C-restricted CMV-specific TCR beta clonotypes dominating the ex vivo response.

TCRdb reprocessed the reads with MiXCR, giving one entry per CDR3 protein. The sample includes fewer than 1,000,000 distinct CDR3 sequences, under 40% of them seen just once. As concerns this clonotype: Its antigen is unidentified.

After removal of 3 bases from V and 4 bases from J, the junction contained 3 bases not matched to a gene. Germline assignment: CDR1 SGHRS and CDR2 YFSETQ. The length of the CDR3 is 15 residues. The chain is built from TRBV5-1 and TRBJ2-2, with TRBD2 matching over 10 bases. The sequenced sample was cultured CD8+ T cells from PBMCs, obtained from culture after CMV antigen stimulation. The receptor comes from a human donor in good health (CMV status not recorded). Some clones in this sample may be carry-over from other donors' samples. The CDR3 reads CASSWTSGLTGELFF. For the CDR3, the DNA is TGCGCCAGCAGCTGGACTAGCGGCCTCACCGGGGAGCTGTTTTTT.